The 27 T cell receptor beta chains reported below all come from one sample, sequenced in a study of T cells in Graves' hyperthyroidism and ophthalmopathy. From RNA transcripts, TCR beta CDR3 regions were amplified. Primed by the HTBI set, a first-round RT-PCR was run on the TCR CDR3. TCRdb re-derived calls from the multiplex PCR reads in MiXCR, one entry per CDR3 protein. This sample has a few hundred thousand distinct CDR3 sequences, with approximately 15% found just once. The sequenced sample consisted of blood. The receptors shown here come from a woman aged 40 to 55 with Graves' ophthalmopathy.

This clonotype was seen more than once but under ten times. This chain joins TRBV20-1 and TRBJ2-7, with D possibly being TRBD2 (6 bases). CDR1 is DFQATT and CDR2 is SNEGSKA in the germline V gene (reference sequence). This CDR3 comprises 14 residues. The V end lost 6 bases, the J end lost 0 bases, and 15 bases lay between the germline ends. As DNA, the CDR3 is TGCAGTGCAGAGACGAGGGAGGCCTCCTACGAGCAGTACTTC. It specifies CSAETREASYEQYF.

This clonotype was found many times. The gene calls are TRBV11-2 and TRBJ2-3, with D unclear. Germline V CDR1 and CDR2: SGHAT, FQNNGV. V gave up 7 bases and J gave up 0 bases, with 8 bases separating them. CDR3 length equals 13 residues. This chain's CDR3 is CASKSVSTDTQYF. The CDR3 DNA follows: TGTGCCAGCAAGTCGGTTAGCACAGATACGCAGTATTTT.

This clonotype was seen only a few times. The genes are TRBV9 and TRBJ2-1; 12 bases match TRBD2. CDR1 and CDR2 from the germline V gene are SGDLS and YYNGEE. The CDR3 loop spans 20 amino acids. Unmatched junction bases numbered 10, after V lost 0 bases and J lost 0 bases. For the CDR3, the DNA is TGTGCCAGCAGCGTAGGCACCGGGACTAGCGGGCTGAGCTCCTACAATGAGCAGTTCTTC. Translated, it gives CASSVGTGTSGLSSYNEQFF.

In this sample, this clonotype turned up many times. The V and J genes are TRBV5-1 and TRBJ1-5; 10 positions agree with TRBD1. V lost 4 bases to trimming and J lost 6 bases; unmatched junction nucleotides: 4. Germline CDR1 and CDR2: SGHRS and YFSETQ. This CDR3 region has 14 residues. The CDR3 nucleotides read TGCGCCAGCAGCCCGGACAGGGGGGCTCAGCCCCAGCATTTT. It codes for CASSPDRGAQPQHF. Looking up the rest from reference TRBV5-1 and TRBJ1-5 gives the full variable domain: KAGVTQTPRYLIKTRGQQVTLSCSPISGHRSVSWYQQTPGQGLQFLFEYFSETQRNKGNFPGRFSGRQFSNSRSEMNVSTLELGDSALYLCASSPDRGAQPQHFGDGTRLSIL.

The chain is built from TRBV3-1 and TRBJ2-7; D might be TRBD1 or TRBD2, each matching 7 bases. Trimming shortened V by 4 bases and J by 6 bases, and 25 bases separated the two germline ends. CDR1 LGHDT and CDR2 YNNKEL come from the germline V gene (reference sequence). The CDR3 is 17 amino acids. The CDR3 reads CASSPPPQRGRGGEQYF. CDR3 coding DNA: TGTGCCAGCAGCCCCCCCCCACAAAGGGGCAGGGGGGGCGAGCAGTACTTC.

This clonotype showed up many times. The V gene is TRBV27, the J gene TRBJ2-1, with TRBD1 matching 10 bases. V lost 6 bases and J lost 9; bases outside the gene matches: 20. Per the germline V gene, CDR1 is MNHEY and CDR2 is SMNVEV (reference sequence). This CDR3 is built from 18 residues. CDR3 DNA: TGTGCCAGCAGGGGGGGACAGGGGACTAGGAACGGGTTTGGTGAGCAGTTCTTC. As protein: CASRGGQGTRNGFGEQFF.

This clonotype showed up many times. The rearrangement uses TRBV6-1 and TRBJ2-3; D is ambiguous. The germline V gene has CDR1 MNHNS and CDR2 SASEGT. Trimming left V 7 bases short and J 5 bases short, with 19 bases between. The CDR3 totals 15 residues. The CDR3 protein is CASTWTRVAQDTQYF. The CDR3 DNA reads TGTGCCAGCACCTGGACGCGCGTGGCCCAAGATACGCAGTATTTT.

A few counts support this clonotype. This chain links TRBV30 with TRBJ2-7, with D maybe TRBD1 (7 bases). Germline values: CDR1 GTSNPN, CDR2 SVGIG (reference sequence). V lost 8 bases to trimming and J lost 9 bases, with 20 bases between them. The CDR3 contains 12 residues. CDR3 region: CAGGTDSTRQYF. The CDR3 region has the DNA TGTGCCGGGGGGACAGACTCTACGAGGCAGTACTTC.

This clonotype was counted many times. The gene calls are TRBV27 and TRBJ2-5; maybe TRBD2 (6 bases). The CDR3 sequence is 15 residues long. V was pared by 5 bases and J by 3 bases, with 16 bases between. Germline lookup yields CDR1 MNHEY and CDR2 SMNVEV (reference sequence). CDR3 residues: CASSPLGGGEETQYF. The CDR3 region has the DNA TGTGCCAGCAGTCCGCTGGGAGGTGGGGAAGAGACCCAGTACTTC.

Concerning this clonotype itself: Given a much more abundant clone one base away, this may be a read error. CDR3 residues: CAISGGVWTEAFF. DNA of the CDR3: TGTGCCATCAGCGGGGGTGTATGGACTGAAGCTTTCTTT. J is TRBJ1-1 and V is TRBV10-3, with D perhaps matching TRBD1 (5 bases). Germline V lookup: CDR1 ENHRY, CDR2 SYGVKD. The V end lost 6 bases, the J end lost 5 bases, and 13 bases lay between the germline ends. This CDR3 is 13 amino acids long.

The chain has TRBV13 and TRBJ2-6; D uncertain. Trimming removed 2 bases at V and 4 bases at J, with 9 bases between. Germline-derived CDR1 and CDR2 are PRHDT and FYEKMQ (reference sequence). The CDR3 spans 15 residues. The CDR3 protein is CASSLKGDGANVLTF. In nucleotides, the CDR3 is TGTGCCAGCAGCTTAAAGGGTGACGGGGCCAACGTCCTGACTTTC.

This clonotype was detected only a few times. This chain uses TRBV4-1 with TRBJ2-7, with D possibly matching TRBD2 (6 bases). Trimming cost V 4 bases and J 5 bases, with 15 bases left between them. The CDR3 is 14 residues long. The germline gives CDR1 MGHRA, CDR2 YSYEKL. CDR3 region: CASSPQPLAHEQYF. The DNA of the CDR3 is TGCGCCAGCAGCCCTCAGCCCCTAGCGCACGAGCAGTACTTC.

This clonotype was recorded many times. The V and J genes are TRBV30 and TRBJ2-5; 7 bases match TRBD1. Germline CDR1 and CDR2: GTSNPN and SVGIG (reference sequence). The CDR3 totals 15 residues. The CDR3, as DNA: TGTGCTTCGGGCAGGGGGACAGTGTACCAAGAGACCCAGTACTTC. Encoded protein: CASGRGTVYQETQYF.

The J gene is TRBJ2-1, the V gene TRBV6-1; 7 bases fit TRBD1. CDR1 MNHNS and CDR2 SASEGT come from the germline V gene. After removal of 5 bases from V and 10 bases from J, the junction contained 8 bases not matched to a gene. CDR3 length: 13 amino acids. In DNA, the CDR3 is TGTGCCAGCAGTAAGCGTGACAGGGACGAGCAGTTCTTC. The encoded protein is CASSKRDRDEQFF.

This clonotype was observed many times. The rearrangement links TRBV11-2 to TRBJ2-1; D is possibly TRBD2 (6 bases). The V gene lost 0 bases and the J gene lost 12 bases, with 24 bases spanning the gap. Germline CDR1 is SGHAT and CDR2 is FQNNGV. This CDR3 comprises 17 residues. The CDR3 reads CASSLDRGRVAGTRQFF. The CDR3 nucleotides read TGTGCCAGCAGCTTAGATCGGGGACGGGTGGCGGGAACGAGGCAGTTCTTC. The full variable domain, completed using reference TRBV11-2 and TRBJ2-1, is EAGVAQSPRYKIIEKRQSVAFWCNPISGHATLYWYQQILGQGPKLLIQFQNNGVVDDSQLPKDRFSAERLKGVDSTLKIQPAKLEDSAVYLCASSLDRGRVAGTRQFFGPGTRLTVL.

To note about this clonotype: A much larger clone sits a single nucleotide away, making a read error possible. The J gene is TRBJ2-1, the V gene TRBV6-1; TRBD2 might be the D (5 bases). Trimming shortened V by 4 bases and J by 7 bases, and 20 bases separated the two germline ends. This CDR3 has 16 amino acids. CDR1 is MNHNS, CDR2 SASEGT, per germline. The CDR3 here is CASSGNPGSERNEQFF. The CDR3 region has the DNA TGTGCCAGCAGTGGCAACCCCGGGTCCGAGCGGAATGAGCAGTTCTTC.

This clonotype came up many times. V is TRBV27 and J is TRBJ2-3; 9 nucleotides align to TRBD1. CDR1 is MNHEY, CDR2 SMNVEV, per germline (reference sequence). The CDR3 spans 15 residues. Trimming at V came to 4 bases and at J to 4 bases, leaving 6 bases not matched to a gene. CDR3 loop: CASSSGTGIADTQYF. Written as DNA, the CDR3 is TGTGCCAGCAGTTCCGGGACAGGGATCGCAGATACGCAGTATTTT.

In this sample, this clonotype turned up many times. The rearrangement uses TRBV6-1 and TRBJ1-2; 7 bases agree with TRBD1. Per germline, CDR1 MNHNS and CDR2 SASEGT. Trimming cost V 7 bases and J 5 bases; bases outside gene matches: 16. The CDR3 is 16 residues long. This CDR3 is CASTQAHRDSDYGYTF. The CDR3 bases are TGTGCCAGCACCCAAGCCCACCGGGACAGCGATTATGGCTACACCTTC.

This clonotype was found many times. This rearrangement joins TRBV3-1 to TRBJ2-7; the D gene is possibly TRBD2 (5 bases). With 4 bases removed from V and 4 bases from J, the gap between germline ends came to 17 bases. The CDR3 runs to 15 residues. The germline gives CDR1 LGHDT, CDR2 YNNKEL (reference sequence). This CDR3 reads CASSRGLDPVYEQYF. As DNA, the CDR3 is TGTGCCAGCAGCCGCGGACTGGACCCTGTTTACGAGCAGTACTTC.

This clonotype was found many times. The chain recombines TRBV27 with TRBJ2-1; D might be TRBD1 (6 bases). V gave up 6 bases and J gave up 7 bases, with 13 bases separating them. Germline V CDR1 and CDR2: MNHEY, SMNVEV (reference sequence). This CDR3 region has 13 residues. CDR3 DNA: TGTGCCAGCAGGATACAGGGTTGGAATGAGCAGTTCTTC. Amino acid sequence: CASRIQGWNEQFF.

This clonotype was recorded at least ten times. The CDR3 is CASSLQGAGANVLTF. DNA of the CDR3: TGTGCCAGCAGCTTACAGGGGGCTGGGGCCAACGTCCTGACTTTC. The chain links TRBV5-8 to TRBJ2-6; 8 bases are a match to TRBD1. Germline V lookup: CDR1 SGHTS, CDR2 YDEGEE. CDR3 length equals 15 residues. Trimming cost V 2 bases and J 2 bases; bases outside gene matches: 0.

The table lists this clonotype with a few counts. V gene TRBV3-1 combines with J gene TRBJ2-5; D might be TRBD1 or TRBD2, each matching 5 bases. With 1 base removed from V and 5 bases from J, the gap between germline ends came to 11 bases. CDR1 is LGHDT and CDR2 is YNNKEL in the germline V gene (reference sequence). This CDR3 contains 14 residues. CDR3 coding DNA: TGTGCCAGCAGCCAAGGTGGGACCCGGGAGACCCAGTACTTC. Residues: CASSQGGTRETQYF.

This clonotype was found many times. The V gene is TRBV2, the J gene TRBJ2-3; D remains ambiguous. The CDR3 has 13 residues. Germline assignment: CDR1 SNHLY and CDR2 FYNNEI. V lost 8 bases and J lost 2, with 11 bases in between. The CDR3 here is CASGGGPTDTQYF. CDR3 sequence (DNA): TGTGCCAGCGGTGGCGGACCCACAGATACGCAGTATTTT. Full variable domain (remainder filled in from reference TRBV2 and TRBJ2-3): EPEVTQTPSHQVTQMGQEVILRCVPISNHLYFYWYRQILGQKVEFLVSFYNNEISEKSEIFDDQFSVERPDGSNFTLKIRSTKLEDSAMYFCASGGGPTDTQYFGPGTRLTVL.

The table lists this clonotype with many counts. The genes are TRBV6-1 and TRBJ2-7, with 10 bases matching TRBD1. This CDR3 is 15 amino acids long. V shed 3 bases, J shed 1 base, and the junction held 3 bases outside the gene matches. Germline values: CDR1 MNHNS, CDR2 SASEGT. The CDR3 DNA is TGTGCCAGCAGTGAGTGGACAGGGGGGTCCTACGAGCAGTACTTC. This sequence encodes CASSEWTGGSYEQYF.

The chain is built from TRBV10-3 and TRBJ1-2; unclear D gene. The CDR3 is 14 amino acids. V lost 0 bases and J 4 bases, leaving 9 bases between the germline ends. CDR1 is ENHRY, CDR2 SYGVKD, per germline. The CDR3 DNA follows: TGTGCCATCAGTGAGTCTGTAGGACTCTATGGCTACACCTTC. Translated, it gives CAISESVGLYGYTF.

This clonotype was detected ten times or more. The CDR3 nucleotides are TGTGCCAGCCTCCGGGCTGTGGATTCACCCCTCCACTTT. Translating it yields CASLRAVDSPLHF. This chain joins TRBV6-1 and TRBJ1-6; D gene uncertain. The CDR3 contains 13 residues. CDR1 MNHNS and CDR2 SASEGT come from the germline V gene. V lost 8 bases and J 8 bases, leaving 13 bases between the germline ends.

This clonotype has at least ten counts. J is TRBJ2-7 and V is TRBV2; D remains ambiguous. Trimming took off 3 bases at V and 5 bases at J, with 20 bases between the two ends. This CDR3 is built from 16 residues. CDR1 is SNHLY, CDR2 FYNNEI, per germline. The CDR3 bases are TGTGCCAGCAGTGAGTTGGGTGGGCTGGGCGGAGACGAGCAGTACTTC. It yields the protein CASSELGGLGGDEQYF.